The 8 T cell receptor beta chains in this list originate from one sample, sequenced in a study of blood T cell repertoires in COVID-19. TCRdb's table, derived via immunoSEQ multiplex PCR, lists solely in-frame clones and lacks some. The data show more than 150,000 clones, about 88% seen once. The specimen sequenced was peripheral blood. The receptors derive from a woman in her 70s with acute or convalescent COVID-19.

This clone was detected only once. The chain joins TRBV5-4 to TRBJ2-1, with 9 bases matching TRBD2. With V trimmed by 5 bases and J by 5 bases, 8 bases remained unmatched. The length of the CDR3 is 15 residues. Germline assignment: CDR1 SGHNT and CDR2 YYREEE (reference sequence). The CDR3 nucleotides are TGTGCCAGCAGGTCCGCGGGGGGGCCCAACAATGAGCAGTTCTTC. Translated, it gives CASRSAGGPNNEQFF.

This clone was seen once. The chain has TRBV18 and TRBJ2-2; 7 nucleotides match TRBD1. This CDR3 is 16 amino acids long. Germline V gives CDR1 KGHSH, CDR2 LQKENI. J gave up 2 bases and V 2 bases, and 5 bases lay outside the gene matches. CDR3 coding DNA: TGTGCCAGCTCACCAAGAGGGACAGACAACACCGGGGAGCTGTTTTTT. It is translated as CASSPRGTDNTGELFF.

This clone was seen just once. The CDR3 nucleotides read TGTGCCATCAGTGGGCAGGGGCGAAACTCCTACGAGCAGTACTTC. Its translation: CAISGQGRNSYEQYF. The gene calls are TRBV10-3 and TRBJ2-7; possible D gene TRBD1, 6 bases. Germline CDR1 reads ENHRY; CDR2 reads SYGVKD. V dropped 4 bases and J dropped 0 bases, with 13 bases sitting between them. There are 15 residues in the CDR3.

This clone was found a few times. The rearrangement joins TRBV2 to TRBJ1-1, with 9 bases matching TRBD1. In germline, CDR1 is SNHLY, CDR2 FYNNEI. J gave up 6 bases and V 6 bases, and 11 bases lay outside the gene matches. The CDR3 loop spans 15 amino acids. The CDR3 DNA sequence: TGTGCCAGCAGAGGAGTCGGGACAGGGTATGCTGAAGCTTTCTTT. Translation: CASRGVGTGYAEAFF. Complete variable domain (other parts from reference TRBV2 and TRBJ1-1): EPEVTQTPSHQVTQMGQEVILRCVPISNHLYFYWYRQILGQKVEFLVSFYNNEISEKSEIFDDQFSVERPDGSNFTLKIRSTKLEDSAMYFCASRGVGTGYAEAFFGQGTRLTVV.

J is TRBJ1-5 and V is TRBV5-8; D ambiguous. The germline V and J ends were trimmed by 2 bases and 2 bases, with 14 bases remaining between them. This CDR3 is built from 16 residues. CDR1 is SGHTS, CDR2 YDEGEE, per germline. This chain's CDR3 is CASSFRSSARNQPQHF. The CDR3 DNA reads TGTGCCAGCAGCTTCAGGTCTTCCGCCCGCAATCAGCCCCAGCATTTT.

The sample holds one count of this clone. The rearrangement uses TRBV11-2 and TRBJ1-6; TRBD1 agrees at 9 bases. The V gene end was trimmed by 1 base and the J gene end by 10 bases; junction bases not matched to a gene: 5. The CDR3 runs to 15 residues. The germline CDR1 and CDR2 sequences are SGHAT and FQNNGV. The CDR3 region has the DNA TGTGCCAGCAGCTTAGCCGGGACAGGGAACTCACCCCTCCACTTT. Translation: CASSLAGTGNSPLHF.

This sequence joins TRBV19 and TRBJ1-5; maybe TRBD1 (6 bases). Per the germline V gene, CDR1 is LNHDA and CDR2 is SQIVND (reference sequence). This CDR3 comprises 15 residues. Trimming cost V 6 bases and J 3 bases, with 15 bases left between them. The CDR3 DNA sequence: TGTGCCAGTAGCAGCCTCGACAGGATCAATCAGCCCCAGCATTTT. This sequence encodes CASSSLDRINQPQHF.

The CDR3 coding sequence is TGTGCCACCCCTTGTTGGAGGACAGGGAGCGATGAAAAACTGTTTTTT. The encoded protein is CATPCWRTGSDEKLFF. This chain uses TRBV28 with TRBJ1-4; TRBD1 aligns across 8 bases. Trimming at V came to 10 bases and at J to 6 bases, leaving 16 bases not matched to a gene. Germline assignment: CDR1 MDHEN and CDR2 SYDVKM. The CDR3 extends over 16 amino acids.